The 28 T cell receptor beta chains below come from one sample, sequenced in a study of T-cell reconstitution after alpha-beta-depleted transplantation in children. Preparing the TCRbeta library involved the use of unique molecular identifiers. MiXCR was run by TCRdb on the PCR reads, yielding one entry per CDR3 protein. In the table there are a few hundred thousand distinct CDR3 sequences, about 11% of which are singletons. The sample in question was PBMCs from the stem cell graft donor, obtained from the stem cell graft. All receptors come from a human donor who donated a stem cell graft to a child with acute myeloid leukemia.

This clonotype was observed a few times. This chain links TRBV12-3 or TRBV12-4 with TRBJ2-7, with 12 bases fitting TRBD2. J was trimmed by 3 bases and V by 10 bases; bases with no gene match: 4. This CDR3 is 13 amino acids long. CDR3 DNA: TGTGCCACCCAGACTAGCGGGAGCTACGAGCAGTACTTC. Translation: CATQTSGSYEQYF.

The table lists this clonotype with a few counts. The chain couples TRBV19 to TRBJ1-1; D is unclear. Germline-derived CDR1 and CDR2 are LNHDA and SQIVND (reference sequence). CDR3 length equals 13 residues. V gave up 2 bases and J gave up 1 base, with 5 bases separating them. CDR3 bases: TGTGCCAGTAGTATATCGGAGAACACTGAAGCTTTCTTT. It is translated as CASSISENTEAFF.

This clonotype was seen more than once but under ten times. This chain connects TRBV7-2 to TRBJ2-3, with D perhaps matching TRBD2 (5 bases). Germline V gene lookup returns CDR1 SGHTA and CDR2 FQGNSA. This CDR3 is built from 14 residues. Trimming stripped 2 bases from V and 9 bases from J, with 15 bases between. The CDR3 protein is CASSLTLIGLTQYF. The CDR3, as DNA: TGTGCCAGCAGCTTAACTCTGATAGGACTGACGCAGTATTTT.

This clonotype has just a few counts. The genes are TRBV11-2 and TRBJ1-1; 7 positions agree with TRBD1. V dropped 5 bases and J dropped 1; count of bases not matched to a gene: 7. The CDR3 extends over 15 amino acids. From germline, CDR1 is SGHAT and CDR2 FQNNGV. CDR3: CASSPMGQTNTEAFF. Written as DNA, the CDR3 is TGTGCCAGCAGCCCCATGGGACAGACGAACACTGAAGCTTTCTTT.

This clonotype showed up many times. For the CDR3, the DNA is TGCAGTGCTAAACCGGGACAAGATACGCAGTATTTT. Protein sequence: CSAKPGQDTQYF. The V and J genes are TRBV20-1 and TRBJ2-3, with D possibly matching TRBD1 (6 bases). The germline V gene has CDR1 DFQATT and CDR2 SNEGSKA (reference sequence). V was cut by 4 bases and J by 5 bases, with 10 bases left in between. The CDR3 length is 12 residues.

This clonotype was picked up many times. The CDR3 region is CASSLIAPGLAGSEVFGKNIQYF. In DNA form, the CDR3 reads TGTGCCAGCAGCTTGATAGCCCCGGGACTAGCGGGTTCTGAGGTTTTCGGCAAAAACATTCAGTACTTC. The chain couples TRBV5-6 to TRBJ2-4; 12 bases map to TRBD2. The CDR3 consists of 23 residues. Germline V CDR1 and CDR2: SGHDT, YYEEEE. V was pared by 1 base and J by 3 bases, with 23 bases of the junction left unmatched.

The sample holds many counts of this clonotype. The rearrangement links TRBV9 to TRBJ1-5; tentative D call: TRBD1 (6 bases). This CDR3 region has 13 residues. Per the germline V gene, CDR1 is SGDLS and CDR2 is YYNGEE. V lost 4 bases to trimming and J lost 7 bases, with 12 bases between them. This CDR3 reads CASSLQGRQPQHF. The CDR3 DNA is TGTGCCAGCAGCTTACAGGGCCGGCAGCCCCAGCATTTT.

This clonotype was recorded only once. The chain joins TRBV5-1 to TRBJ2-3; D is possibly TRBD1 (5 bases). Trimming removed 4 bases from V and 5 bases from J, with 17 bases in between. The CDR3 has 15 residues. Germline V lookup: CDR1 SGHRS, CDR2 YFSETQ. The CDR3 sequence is CASSKRGALGDTQYF. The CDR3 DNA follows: TGCGCCAGCAGCAAACGTGGGGCCCTCGGAGATACGCAGTATTTT.

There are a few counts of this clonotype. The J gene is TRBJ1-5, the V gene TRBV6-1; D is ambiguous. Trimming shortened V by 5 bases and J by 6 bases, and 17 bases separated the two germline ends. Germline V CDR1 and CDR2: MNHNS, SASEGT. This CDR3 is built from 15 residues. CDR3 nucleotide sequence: TGTGCCAGCAGTAGCGCCCGAGTTTCGGTTCAGCCCCAGCATTTT. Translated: CASSSARVSVQPQHF.

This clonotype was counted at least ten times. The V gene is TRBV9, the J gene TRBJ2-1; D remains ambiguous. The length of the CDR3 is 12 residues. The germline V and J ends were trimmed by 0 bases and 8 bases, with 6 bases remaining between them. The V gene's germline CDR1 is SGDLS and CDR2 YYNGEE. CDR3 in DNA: TGTGCCAGCAGCGTAGAGTGGGATGAGCAGTTCTTC. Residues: CASSVEWDEQFF.

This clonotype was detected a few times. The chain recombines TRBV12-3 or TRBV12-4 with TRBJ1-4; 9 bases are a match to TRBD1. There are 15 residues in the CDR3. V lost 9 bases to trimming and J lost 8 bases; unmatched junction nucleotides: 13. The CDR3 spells CASLHGGTGTEKLFF. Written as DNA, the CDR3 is TGTGCCAGTCTCCACGGGGGGACAGGGACGGAAAAACTGTTTTTT.

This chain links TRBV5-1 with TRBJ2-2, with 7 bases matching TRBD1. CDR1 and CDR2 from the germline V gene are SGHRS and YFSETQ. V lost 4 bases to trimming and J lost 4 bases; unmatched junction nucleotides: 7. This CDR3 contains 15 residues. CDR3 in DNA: TGCGCCAGCAGCCCAGACAGGGCATTCACCGGGGAGCTGTTTTTT. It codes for CASSPDRAFTGELFF.

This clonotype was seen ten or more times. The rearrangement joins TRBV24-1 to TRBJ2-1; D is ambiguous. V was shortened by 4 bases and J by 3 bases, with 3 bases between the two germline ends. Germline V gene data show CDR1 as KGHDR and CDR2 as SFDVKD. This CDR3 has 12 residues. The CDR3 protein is CATSDLYNEQFF. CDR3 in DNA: TGTGCCACCAGTGACCTCTACAATGAGCAGTTCTTC.

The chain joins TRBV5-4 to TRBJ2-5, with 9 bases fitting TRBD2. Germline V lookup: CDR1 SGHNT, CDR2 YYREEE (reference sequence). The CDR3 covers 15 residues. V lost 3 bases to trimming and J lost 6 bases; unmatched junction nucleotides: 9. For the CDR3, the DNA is TGTGCCAGCAGCTCCAAGATAGCGGGAGAGCAGACCCAGTACTTC. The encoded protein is CASSSKIAGEQTQYF.

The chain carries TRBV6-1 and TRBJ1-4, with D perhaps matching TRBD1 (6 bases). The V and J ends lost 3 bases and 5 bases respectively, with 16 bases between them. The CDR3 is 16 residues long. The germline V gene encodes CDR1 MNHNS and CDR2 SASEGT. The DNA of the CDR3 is TGTGCCAGCAGTGAGTCGGGAGGGGGGCTAAATGAAAAACTGTTTTTT. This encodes CASSESGGGLNEKLFF.

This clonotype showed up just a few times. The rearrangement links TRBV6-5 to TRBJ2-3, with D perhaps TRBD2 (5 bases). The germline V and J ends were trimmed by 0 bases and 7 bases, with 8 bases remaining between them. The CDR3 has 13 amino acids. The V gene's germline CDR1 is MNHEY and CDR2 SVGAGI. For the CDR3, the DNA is TGTGCCAGCAGTTACTCGACGGGGTATACGCAGTATTTT. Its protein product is CASSYSTGYTQYF.

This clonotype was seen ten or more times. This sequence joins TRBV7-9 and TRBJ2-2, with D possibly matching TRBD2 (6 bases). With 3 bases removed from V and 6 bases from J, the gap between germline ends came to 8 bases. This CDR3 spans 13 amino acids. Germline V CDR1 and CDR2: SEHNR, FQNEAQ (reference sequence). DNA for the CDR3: TGTGCCAGCAGCTTCGGGGGTCCCGGGGAGCTGTTTTTT. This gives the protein CASSFGGPGELFF.

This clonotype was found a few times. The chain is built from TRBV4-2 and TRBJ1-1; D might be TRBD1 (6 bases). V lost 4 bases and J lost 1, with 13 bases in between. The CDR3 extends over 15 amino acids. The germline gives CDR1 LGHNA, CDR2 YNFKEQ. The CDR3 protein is CASSLYRDRNTEAFF. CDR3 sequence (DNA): TGTGCCAGCAGCCTATACAGGGACCGGAACACTGAAGCTTTCTTT.

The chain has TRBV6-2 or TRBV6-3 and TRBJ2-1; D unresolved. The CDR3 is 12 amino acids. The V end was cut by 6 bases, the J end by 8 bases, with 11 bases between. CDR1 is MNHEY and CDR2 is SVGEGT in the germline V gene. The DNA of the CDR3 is TGTGCCAGCAGCTTCGGATCGGATGAGCAGTTCTTC. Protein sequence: CASSFGSDEQFF.

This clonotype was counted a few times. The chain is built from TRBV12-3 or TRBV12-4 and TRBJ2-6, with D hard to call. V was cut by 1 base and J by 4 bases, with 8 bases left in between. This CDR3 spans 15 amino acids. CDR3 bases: TGTGCCAGCAGTTTAGTCCCCCAGGGGGCCAACGTCCTGACTTTC. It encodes CASSLVPQGANVLTF.

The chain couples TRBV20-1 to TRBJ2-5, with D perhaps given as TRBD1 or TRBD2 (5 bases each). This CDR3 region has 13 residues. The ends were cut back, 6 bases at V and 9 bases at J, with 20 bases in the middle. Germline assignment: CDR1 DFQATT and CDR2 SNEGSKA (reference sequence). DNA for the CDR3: TGCAGTGCCGAGGGGACGGGGAGCGCGGCCCAGTACTTC. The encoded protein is CSAEGTGSAAQYF.

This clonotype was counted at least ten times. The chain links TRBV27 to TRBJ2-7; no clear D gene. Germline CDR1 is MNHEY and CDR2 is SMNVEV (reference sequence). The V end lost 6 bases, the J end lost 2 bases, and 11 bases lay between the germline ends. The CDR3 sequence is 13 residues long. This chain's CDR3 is CASRRTSTYEQYV. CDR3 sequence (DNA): TGTGCCAGCAGAAGAACTTCGACCTACGAGCAGTACGTC.

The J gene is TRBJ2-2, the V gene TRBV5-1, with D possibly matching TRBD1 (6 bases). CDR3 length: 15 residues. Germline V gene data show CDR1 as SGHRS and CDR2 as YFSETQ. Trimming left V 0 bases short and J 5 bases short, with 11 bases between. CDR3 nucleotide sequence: TGCGCCAGCAGCTTGGGGCCCCAGGGGACCGGGGAGCTGTTTTTT. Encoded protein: CASSLGPQGTGELFF.

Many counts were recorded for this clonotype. CDR3 sequence reads: CASGFGHAETQYF. The CDR3 coding sequence is TGTGCTAGTGGTTTCGGACATGCGGAGACCCAGTACTTC. This chain uses TRBV12-5 with TRBJ2-5; perhaps TRBD1 as D (5 bases). In germline, CDR1 is LGHNT, CDR2 FRNRAP. This CDR3 has 13 amino acids. V lost 3 bases, J lost 5 bases, and 10 bases lay in between.

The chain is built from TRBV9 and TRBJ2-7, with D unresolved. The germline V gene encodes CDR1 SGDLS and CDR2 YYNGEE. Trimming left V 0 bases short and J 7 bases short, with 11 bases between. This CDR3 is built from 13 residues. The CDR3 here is CASSVGAGGEQYV. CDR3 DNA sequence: TGTGCCAGCAGCGTAGGCGCAGGCGGAGAGCAGTACGTC.

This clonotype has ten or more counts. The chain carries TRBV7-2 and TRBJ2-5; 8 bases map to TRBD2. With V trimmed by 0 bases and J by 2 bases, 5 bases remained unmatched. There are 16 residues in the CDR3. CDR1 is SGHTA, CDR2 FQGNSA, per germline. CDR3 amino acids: CASSLAGGGPQETQYF. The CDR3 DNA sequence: TGTGCCAGCAGCTTAGCGGGCGGGGGGCCTCAAGAGACCCAGTACTTC.

For the CDR3, the DNA is TGTGCCAGCAGTTCAAAGGGGGGGCAAGAGACCCAGTACTTC. As protein: CASSSKGGQETQYF. The chain recombines TRBV12-3 or TRBV12-4 with TRBJ2-5; the D gene is possibly TRBD2 (7 bases). Between the trimmed V and J ends, which lost 4 bases and 2 bases, there was a span of 11 bases. There are 14 residues in the CDR3.

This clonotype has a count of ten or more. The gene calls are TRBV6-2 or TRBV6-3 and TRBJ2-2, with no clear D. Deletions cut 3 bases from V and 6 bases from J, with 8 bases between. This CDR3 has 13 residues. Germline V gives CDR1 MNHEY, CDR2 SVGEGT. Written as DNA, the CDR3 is TGTGCCAGCAGTTATGGTGTAGCCGGGGAGCTGTTTTTT. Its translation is CASSYGVAGELFF.